What follows are 26 T cell receptor beta chains derived from one specimen sequenced in a study of blood T cell repertoires in COVID-19 (dated by TCRdb to 2018 to 2021). The method was the immunoSEQ multiplex PCR assay. Sourced from immuneACCESS, this table was stored by TCRdb with only in-frame sequences that have V and J called. A share of the clones is absent; for the studies checked, an unresolved V gene accounts for under half, and the remainder has no known explanation. This sample holds 250,000 to 300,000 clones; approximately 86% were observed only once. The leading ten clones occupy roughly 1.8% of the sample. Sequencing was done on a sample of peripheral blood. Receptors were obtained from a man aged 25-45 years with active or convalescent COVID-19.

The chain joins TRBV6-1 to TRBJ1-1, with a possible D match to TRBD1 (5 bases). V lost 2 bases and J lost 7, with 14 bases in between. CDR3 length: 14 residues. CDR1 is MNHNS and CDR2 is SASEGT in the germline V gene. The CDR3 here is CASSEILGRGEAFF. DNA of the CDR3: TGTGCCAGCAGTGAAATTTTGGGGCGAGGTGAAGCTTTCTTT.

This chain uses TRBV9 with TRBJ1-1; D not certain. Germline V CDR1 and CDR2: SGDLS, YYNGEE. The CDR3 runs to 14 residues. Trimming removed 0 bases from V and 7 bases from J, with 13 bases in between. CDR3 protein: CASSVVSPPHEAFF. The DNA for the CDR3 is TGTGCCAGCAGCGTAGTTAGTCCCCCTCATGAAGCTTTCTTT.

This chain uses TRBV28 with TRBJ1-1; 7 bases map to TRBD1. The CDR3 extends over 13 amino acids. The J segment lost 7 bases and the V segment lost 6 bases, leaving 8 bases of the junction unmatched. Germline CDR1 reads MDHEN; CDR2 reads SYDVKM. CDR3 sequence reads: CASSATGPFEAFF. As DNA, the CDR3 is TGTGCCAGCAGCGCGACAGGGCCGTTTGAAGCTTTCTTT.

The rearrangement joins TRBV6-5 to TRBJ1-4; 8 nucleotides match TRBD1. This CDR3 is 15 amino acids long. After removal of 5 bases from V and 6 bases from J, the junction contained 8 bases not matched to a gene. The germline V gene encodes CDR1 MNHEY and CDR2 SVGAGI. CDR3: CASSPGQGFDEKLFF. Written as DNA, the CDR3 is TGTGCCAGCAGTCCTGGACAGGGTTTTGATGAAAAACTGTTTTTT.

The rearrangement links TRBV18 to TRBJ2-1; D not resolved. The CDR3 has 14 amino acids. Between the trimmed V and J ends, which lost 0 bases and 6 bases, there was a span of 9 bases. Germline CDR1 and CDR2: KGHSH and LQKENI. DNA for the CDR3: TGTGCCAGCTCACCACCCTTGGCCGCCAATGAGCAGTTCTTC. Encoded protein: CASSPPLAANEQFF. Filled out from reference TRBV18 and TRBJ2-1, the complete variable domain reads NAGVMQNPRHLVRRRGQEARLRCSPMKGHSHVYWYRQLPEEGLKFMVYLQKENIIDESGMPKERFSAEFPKEGPSILRIQQVVRGDSAAYFCASSPPLAANEQFFGPGTRLTVL.

This chain connects TRBV2 to TRBJ1-5; 7 positions match TRBD1. The CDR3 length is 15 residues. Germline V gene lookup returns CDR1 SNHLY and CDR2 FYNNEI. V shed 5 bases and J 2 bases; nucleotides not matched to a gene: 6. The CDR3 here is CASSRGQSGNQPQHF. CDR3 DNA: TGTGCCAGCAGTCGGGGACAGAGCGGCAATCAGCCCCAGCATTTT.

The CDR3 DNA sequence: TGTGCCAGCAGTGTGTGGGACCCAGGGACAGAACAAGAGACCCAGTACTTC. Encoded protein: CASSVWDPGTEQETQYF. The chain recombines TRBV6-1 with TRBJ2-5; 7 bases line up with TRBD1. Germline V gene data show CDR1 as MNHNS and CDR2 as SASEGT. This CDR3 is built from 17 residues. J was trimmed by 2 bases and V by 4 bases; bases with no gene match: 13.

The V gene is TRBV7-8, the J gene TRBJ2-1, with 7 bases identical to TRBD1. This CDR3 has 18 residues. Unmatched junction bases numbered 25, after V lost 5 bases and J lost 12 bases. Germline CDR1 is SGHVS and CDR2 is FQNEAQ. The CDR3 sequence is CASSQDVVGTASEGVQFF. CDR3 coding DNA: TGTGCCAGCAGCCAGGACGTGGTGGGGACAGCCTCTGAGGGGGTGCAGTTCTTC. The full variable domain, in which reference TRBV7-8 and TRBJ2-1 provide the parts outside the CDR3, is GAGVSQSPRYKVAKRGQDVALRCDPISGHVSLFWYQQALGQGPEFLTYFQNEAQLDKSGLPSDRFFAERPEGSVSTLKIQRTQQEDSAVYLCASSQDVVGTASEGVQFFGPGTRLTVL.

The count of this clone is one. This chain connects TRBV7-2 to TRBJ1-1, with a tentative D call TRBD1 (6 bases). Germline V gene lookup returns CDR1 SGHTA and CDR2 FQGNSA. V was pared by 2 bases and J by 0 bases, with 10 bases between. This CDR3 has 15 amino acids. The CDR3 here is CASSLSQGMNTEAFF. In nucleotides, the CDR3 is TGTGCCAGCAGCTTATCCCAGGGGATGAACACTGAAGCTTTCTTT. The whole variable domain, remainder taken from reference TRBV7-2 and TRBJ1-1, is GAGVSQSPSNKVTEKGKDVELRCDPISGHTALYWYRQSLGQGLEFLIYFQGNSAPDKSGLPSDRFSAERTGGSVSTLTIQRTQQEDSAVYLCASSLSQGMNTEAFFGQGTRLTVV.

V is TRBV11-2 and J is TRBJ2-7, with D perhaps matching TRBD1 (6 bases). The V end was cut by 0 bases, the J end by 2 bases, with 11 bases between. The CDR3 is 15 amino acids. CDR1 is SGHAT, CDR2 FQNNGV, per germline. The CDR3 nucleotides read TGTGCCAGCAGCTTAGACAGGGGCAGGGCCTACGAGCAGTACTTC. Translated: CASSLDRGRAYEQYF.

This clone was detected only once. The gene calls are TRBV7-8 and TRBJ1-6, with D possibly being TRBD1 (5 bases). The CDR3 spans 14 residues. V was trimmed by 5 bases and J by 5 bases, leaving 10 bases between them. The germline V gene encodes CDR1 SGHVS and CDR2 FQNEAQ. CDR3: CASSERGNNSPLHF. DNA of the CDR3: TGTGCCAGCAGCGAAAGGGGCAATAATTCACCCCTCCACTTT.

CDR3 residues: CASTREPAIEKLFF. The CDR3 DNA reads as TGTGCCAGTACTCGGGAGCCGGCGATAGAAAAACTGTTTTTT. This chain uses TRBV19 with TRBJ1-4, with D hard to call. CDR1 and CDR2 from the germline V gene are LNHDA and SQIVND (reference sequence). There are 14 residues in the CDR3. Trimming took off 7 bases at V and 8 bases at J, with 17 bases between the two ends.

The gene calls are TRBV6-5 and TRBJ2-1, with D unresolved. CDR1 is MNHEY, CDR2 SVGAGI, per germline. Trimming removed 5 bases at V and 4 bases at J, with 9 bases between. The CDR3 runs to 13 residues. The CDR3 bases are TGTGCCAGCAGTACAAATTCTTACAATGAGCAGTTCTTC. Translating it yields CASSTNSYNEQFF.

The chain combines TRBV5-4 with TRBJ2-7; 8 nucleotides agree with TRBD2. The length of the CDR3 is 13 residues. Trimming removed 3 bases from V and 5 bases from J; junction bases left unmatched: 4. Germline CDR1 SGHNT, CDR2 YYREEE (reference sequence). As DNA, the CDR3 is TGTGCCAGCAGCTGGGGACTAGTCCACGAGCAGTACTTC. Its translation: CASSWGLVHEQYF.

This clone has just one count. The rearrangement links TRBV6-6 to TRBJ1-5; 8 bases match TRBD1. The J segment lost 8 bases and the V segment lost 5 bases, leaving 5 bases of the junction unmatched. Germline V gene sequence: CDR1 MNHNY, CDR2 SVGAGI (reference sequence). There are 13 residues in the CDR3. CDR3 amino acids: CASSGQGIKPQHF. Written as DNA, the CDR3 is TGTGCCAGCAGTGGACAGGGCATAAAGCCCCAGCATTTT.

This clone was found many times. The J gene is TRBJ2-7, the V gene TRBV7-9; 7 bases match TRBD1. Germline CDR1 reads SEHNR; CDR2 reads FQNEAQ (reference sequence). Trimming at V came to 3 bases and at J to 2 bases, leaving 7 bases not matched to a gene. This CDR3 comprises 15 residues. The CDR3 coding sequence is TGTGCCAGCAGCTTTGAATGGGACAGTACCTACGAGCAGTACTTC. It yields the protein CASSFEWDSTYEQYF.

This chain joins TRBV14 and TRBJ1-6; D is possibly TRBD1 (5 bases). The CDR3 spans 15 residues. V gave up 2 bases and J gave up 14 bases, with 19 bases separating them. CDR1 SGHDN and CDR2 FVKESK come from the germline V gene. The chain's CDR3 is CASSQYARAPVTLHF. CDR3 in DNA: TGTGCCAGCAGCCAATATGCCAGGGCCCCAGTCACCCTCCACTTT. Looking up the rest from reference TRBV14 and TRBJ1-6 gives the full variable domain: EAGVTQFPSHSVIEKGQTVTLRCDPISGHDNLYWYRRVMGKEIKFLLHFVKESKQDESGMPNNRFLAERTGGTYSTLKVQPAELEDSGVYFCASSQYARAPVTLHFGNGTRLTVT.

Only one count was recorded for this clone. The chain has TRBV19 and TRBJ2-1, with 8 bases aligning to TRBD2. The germline gives CDR1 LNHDA, CDR2 SQIVND (reference sequence). Trimming at V came to 1 base and at J to 7 bases, leaving 6 bases not matched to a gene. This CDR3 spans 15 amino acids. The CDR3 DNA reads as TGTGCCAGTAGTATAGGGCTAGCGGGCCGAAATGAGCAGTTCTTC. This codes for CASSIGLAGRNEQFF.

V usage is TRBV10-1 and J usage is TRBJ1-4; D gene unclear. Germline assignment: CDR1 WNHNN and CDR2 SYGVQD (reference sequence). Trimming left V 8 bases short and J 3 bases short, with 19 bases between. The CDR3 extends over 16 amino acids. The CDR3 bases are TGCGCCAGCCTTAATCACCACTCGCCGGCTAATGAAAAACTGTTTTTT. It specifies CASLNHHSPANEKLFF.

V usage is TRBV5-6 and J usage is TRBJ2-3; TRBD2 is a possible D gene (6 bases). Germline lookup yields CDR1 SGHDT and CDR2 YYEEEE. The CDR3 runs to 16 residues. The V and J ends lost 0 bases and 1 base respectively, with 12 bases between them. CDR3 DNA sequence: TGTGCCAGCAGCTTGGCTTTGGGACTCGGCACAGATACGCAGTATTTT. Amino acids: CASSLALGLGTDTQYF.

This clone was observed once. V is TRBV11-2 and J is TRBJ2-3; TRBD2 might be the D (6 bases). The germline V gene encodes CDR1 SGHAT and CDR2 FQNNGV. CDR3 length: 15 amino acids. Trimming cost V 2 bases and J 6 bases, with 15 bases left between them. CDR3 DNA sequence: TGTGCCAGCAGCTTAATTGTACTAGCCGGGGATACGCAGTATTTT. Translated, it gives CASSLIVLAGDTQYF.

This rearrangement joins TRBV7-2 to TRBJ2-7, with a weak D call TRBD1 (7 bases). The CDR3 contains 13 residues. Germline CDR1 reads SGHTA; CDR2 reads FQGNSA. V was trimmed by 3 bases and J by 4 bases, leaving 10 bases between them. The CDR3 DNA is TGTGCCAGCAGCTTGGCAGGGGGGTACGAGCAGTACTTC. Its translation is CASSLAGGYEQYF. Based on the CDR3 plus reference TRBV7-2 and TRBJ2-7, the full variable domain is GAGVSQSPSNKVTEKGKDVELRCDPISGHTALYWYRQSLGQGLEFLIYFQGNSAPDKSGLPSDRFSAERTGGSVSTLTIQRTQQEDSAVYLCASSLAGGYEQYFGPGTRLTVT.

This clone was seen only a few times. The chain employs TRBV19 and TRBJ1-3; D remains unclear. Germline CDR1 reads LNHDA; CDR2 reads SQIVND (reference sequence). The CDR3 has 17 residues. The V gene lost 3 bases and the J gene lost 0 bases, with 15 bases spanning the gap. The CDR3 here is CASSIPRGPTSGNTIYF. CDR3 DNA: TGTGCCAGTAGTATTCCCCGTGGGCCGACCTCTGGAAACACCATATATTTT.

The sample holds one count of this clone. The rearrangement links TRBV5-1 to TRBJ1-4; TRBD1 is a possible D gene (5 bases). CDR1 and CDR2 (germline): SGHRS, YFSETQ. The CDR3 contains 14 residues. V was clipped by 4 bases and J by 8 bases, with 15 bases between them. This chain's CDR3 is CASSPGSGGEKLFF. DNA for the CDR3: TGCGCCAGCAGCCCAGGGTCGGGTGGAGAAAAACTGTTTTTT.

The chain uses TRBV5-5 and TRBJ2-1, with 11 bases lining up with TRBD1. The CDR3 length is 17 residues. Trimming took 2 bases from V and 3 from J; bases not matched to a gene: 7. Germline CDR1 reads SGHKS; CDR2 reads YYEKEE (reference sequence). The CDR3 spells CASSFRAGTGGYNEQFF. DNA for the CDR3: TGTGCCAGCAGCTTCCGGGCCGGGACAGGGGGCTACAATGAGCAGTTCTTC.

This rearrangement joins TRBV7-2 to TRBJ2-5; the match to TRBD2 covers 11 bases. Trimming took 1 base from V and 3 from J; bases not matched to a gene: 4. The germline gives CDR1 SGHTA, CDR2 FQGNSA. CDR3 length: 16 amino acids. The CDR3 reads CASSLEIAGGKETQYF. Written as DNA, the CDR3 is TGTGCCAGCAGCTTAGAAATAGCGGGGGGGAAAGAGACCCAGTACTTC.